The clone carrying this T cell receptor (beta chain) appeared a single time. Its antigen is not known. This entry comes from a study of shared clonotypes between healthy human individuals. Assay: immunoSEQ multiplex PCR; the TCRdb copy retains only in-frame clones and omits some. This sample has about 2 million clones, with around 96% found just once. V was cut by 1 base and J by 7 bases, with 16 bases left in between. The germline CDR1 and CDR2 sequences are SEHNR and FQNEAQ (reference sequence). The CDR3 spans 16 residues. Findings and limits, study-wide: Estimated richness values were generally larger in naive subsets than in memory subsets.

The naive CD8 fraction comprised CD45RO-negative cells positively selected for CCR7 and excluded terminally differentiated effector memory CD45RA+ cells. The TCR originated in a man aged 18-30 years in good health. The V call is TRBV7-9, the J call TRBJ2-2; D remains ambiguous. Sequencing was done on a sample of naive CD8+ T cells sorted from blood. CDR3 nucleotides: TGTGCCAGCAGCTTAGGTTTGCTAGAGGCCAACGGGGAGCTGTTTTTT. Amino acids: CASSLGLLEANGELFF.